Given below is one TCR beta chain in context. Its antigen is still unknown. Construction of TCR beta libraries was performed using quantitative 5'-RACE with molecular barcodes. A single record per CDR3 protein comes from TCRdb applying MiXCR to the 5' RACE reads. The sample consists of roughly 180,000 distinct CDR3 sequences, around 10% of them appearing once. The germline CDR1 and CDR2 sequences are LGHDT and YNNKEL (reference sequence). Trimming at V came to 8 bases and at J to 2 bases, leaving 16 bases not matched to a gene. This CDR3 contains 17 residues. The entry originates in a study of CD8 T cells in ankylosing spondylitis. Study-wide findings and caveats: Disease-linked clones were found to be CD8+ and relatively rare in peripheral blood. One TCR beta motif, made up of about 8 highly homologous variants, appeared characteristic of ankylosing spondylitis blood.

This chain links TRBV3-1 with TRBJ1-2; 8 bases are shared with TRBD1. This receptor was identified in a male donor with ankylosing spondylitis or in good health (not recorded which). The sample comprised blood, either unsorted or a sorted T cell fraction (not recorded which). The CDR3 DNA reads as TGTGCCAGCTGCCTATCCGGGACAGGACCAAGCAACTATGGCTACACCTTC. It codes for CASCLSGTGPSNYGYTF.